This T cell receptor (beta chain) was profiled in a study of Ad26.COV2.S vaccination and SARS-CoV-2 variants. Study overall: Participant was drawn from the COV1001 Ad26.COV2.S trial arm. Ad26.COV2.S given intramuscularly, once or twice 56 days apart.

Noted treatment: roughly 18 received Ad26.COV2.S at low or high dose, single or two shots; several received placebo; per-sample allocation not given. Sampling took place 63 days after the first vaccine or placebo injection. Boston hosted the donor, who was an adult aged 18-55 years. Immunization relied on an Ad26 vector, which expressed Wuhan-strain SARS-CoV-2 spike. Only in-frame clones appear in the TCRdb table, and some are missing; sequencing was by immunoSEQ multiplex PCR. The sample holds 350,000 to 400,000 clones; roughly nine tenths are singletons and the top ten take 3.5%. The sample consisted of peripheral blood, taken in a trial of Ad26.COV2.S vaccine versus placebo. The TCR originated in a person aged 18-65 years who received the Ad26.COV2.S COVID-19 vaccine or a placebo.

The CDR3: CATGTGTSNTEAFF. DNA of the CDR3: TGTGCCACGGGGACCGGGACGTCGAACACTGAAGCTTTCTTT. The chain employs TRBV24-1 and TRBJ1-1, with D possibly TRBD1 on 5 matching bases. CDR3 size: 14 residues. Trimming stripped 10 bases from V and 1 base from J, with 15 bases between. Germline assignment: CDR1 KGHDR and CDR2 SFDVKD.